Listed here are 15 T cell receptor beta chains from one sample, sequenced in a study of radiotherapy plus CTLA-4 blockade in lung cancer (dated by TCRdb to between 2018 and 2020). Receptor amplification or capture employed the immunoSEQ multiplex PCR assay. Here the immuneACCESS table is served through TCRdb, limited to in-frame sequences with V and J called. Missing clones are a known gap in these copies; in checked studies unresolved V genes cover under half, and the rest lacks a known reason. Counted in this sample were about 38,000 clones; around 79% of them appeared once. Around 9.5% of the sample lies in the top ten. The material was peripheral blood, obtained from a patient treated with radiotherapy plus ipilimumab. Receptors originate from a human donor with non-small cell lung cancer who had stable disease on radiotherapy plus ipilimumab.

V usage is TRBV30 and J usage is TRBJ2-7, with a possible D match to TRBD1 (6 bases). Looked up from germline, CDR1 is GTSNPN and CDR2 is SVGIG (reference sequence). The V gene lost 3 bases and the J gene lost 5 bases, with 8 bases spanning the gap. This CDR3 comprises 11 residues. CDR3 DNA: TGTGCCTGGAGCAGGGGCCACGAGCAGTACTTC. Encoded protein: CAWSRGHEQYF. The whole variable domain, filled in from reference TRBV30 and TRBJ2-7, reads SQTIHQWPATLVQPVGSPLSLECTVEGTSNPNLYWYRQAAGRGLQLLFYSVGIGQISSEVPQNLSASRPQDRQFILSSKKLLLSDSGFYLCAWSRGHEQYFGPGTRLTVT.

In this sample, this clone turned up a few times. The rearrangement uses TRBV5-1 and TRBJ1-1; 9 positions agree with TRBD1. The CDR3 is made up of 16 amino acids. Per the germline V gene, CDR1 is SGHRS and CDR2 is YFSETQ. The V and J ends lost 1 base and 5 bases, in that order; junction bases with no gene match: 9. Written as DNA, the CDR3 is TGCGCCAGCAGCTTGTACCCACCGGGACAGGGAACTGAAGCTTTCTTT. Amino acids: CASSLYPPGQGTEAFF.

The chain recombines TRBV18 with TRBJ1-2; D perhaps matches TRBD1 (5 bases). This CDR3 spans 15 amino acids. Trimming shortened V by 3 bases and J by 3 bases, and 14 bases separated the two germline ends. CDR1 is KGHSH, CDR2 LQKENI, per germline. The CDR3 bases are TGTGCCAGCTCACCCACAACGACAGAAGACTATGGCTACACCTTC. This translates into CASSPTTTEDYGYTF.

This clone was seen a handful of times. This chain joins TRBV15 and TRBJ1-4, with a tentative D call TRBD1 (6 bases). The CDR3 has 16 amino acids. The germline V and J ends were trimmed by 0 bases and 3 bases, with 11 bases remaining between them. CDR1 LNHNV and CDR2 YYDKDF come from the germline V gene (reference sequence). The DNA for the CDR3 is TGTGCCACCAGCAGAGATGCGGGGGCCGCTAATGAAAAACTGTTTTTT. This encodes CATSRDAGAANEKLFF.

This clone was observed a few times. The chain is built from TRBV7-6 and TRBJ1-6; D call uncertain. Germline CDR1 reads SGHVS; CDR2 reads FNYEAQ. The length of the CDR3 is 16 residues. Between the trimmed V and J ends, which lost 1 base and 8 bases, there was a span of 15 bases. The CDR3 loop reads CASSLDYAGEDSPLHF. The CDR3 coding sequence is TGTGCCAGCAGCTTAGATTATGCAGGTGAAGATTCACCCCTCCACTTT. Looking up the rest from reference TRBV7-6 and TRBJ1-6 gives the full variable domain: GAGVSQSPRYKVTKRGQDVALRCDPISGHVSLYWYRQALGQGPEFLTYFNYEAQQDKSGLPNDRFSAERPEGSISTLTIQRTEQRDSAMYRCASSLDYAGEDSPLHFGNGTRLTVT.

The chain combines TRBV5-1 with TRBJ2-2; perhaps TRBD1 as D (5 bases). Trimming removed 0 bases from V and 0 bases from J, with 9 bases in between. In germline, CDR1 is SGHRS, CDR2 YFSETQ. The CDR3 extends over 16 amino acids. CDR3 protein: CASSLAQAPNTGELFF. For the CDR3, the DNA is TGCGCCAGCAGCTTGGCACAGGCACCGAACACCGGGGAGCTGTTTTTT.

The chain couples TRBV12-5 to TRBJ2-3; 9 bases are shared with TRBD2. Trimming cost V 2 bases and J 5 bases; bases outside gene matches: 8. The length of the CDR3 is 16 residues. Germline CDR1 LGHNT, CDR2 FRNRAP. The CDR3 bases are TGTGCTAGTGGTTTGAATGCGGGGGGGACGGTAGATACGCAGTATTTT. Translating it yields CASGLNAGGTVDTQYF.

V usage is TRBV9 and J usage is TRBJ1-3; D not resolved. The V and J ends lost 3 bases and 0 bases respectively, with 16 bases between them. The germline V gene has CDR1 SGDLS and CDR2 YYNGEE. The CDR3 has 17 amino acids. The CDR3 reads CASSAPRTEASGNTIYF. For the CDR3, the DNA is TGTGCCAGCAGCGCCCCCCGGACGGAGGCCTCTGGAAACACCATATATTTT.

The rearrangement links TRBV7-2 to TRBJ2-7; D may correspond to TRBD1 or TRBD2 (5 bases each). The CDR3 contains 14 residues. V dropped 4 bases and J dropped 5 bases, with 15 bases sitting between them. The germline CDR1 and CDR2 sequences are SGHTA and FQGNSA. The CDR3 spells CASSYPRGRDEQYF. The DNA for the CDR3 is TGTGCCAGCAGCTATCCGAGGGGTCGGGACGAGCAGTACTTC.

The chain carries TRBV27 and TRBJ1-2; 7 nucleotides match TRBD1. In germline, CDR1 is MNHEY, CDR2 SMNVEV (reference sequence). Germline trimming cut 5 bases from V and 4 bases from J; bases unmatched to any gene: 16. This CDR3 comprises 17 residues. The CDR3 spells CASSRASGTAKIYGYTF. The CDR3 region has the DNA TGTGCCAGCAGTAGGGCCTCCGGGACAGCAAAAATCTATGGCTACACCTTC.

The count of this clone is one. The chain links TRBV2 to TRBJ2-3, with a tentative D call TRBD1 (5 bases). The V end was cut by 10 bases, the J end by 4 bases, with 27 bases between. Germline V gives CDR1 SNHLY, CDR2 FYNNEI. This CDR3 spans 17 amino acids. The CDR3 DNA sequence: TGTGCCATCACGGACCTCTTAAACCCTGGGGCGTCAGATACGCAGTATTTT. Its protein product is CAITDLLNPGASDTQYF.

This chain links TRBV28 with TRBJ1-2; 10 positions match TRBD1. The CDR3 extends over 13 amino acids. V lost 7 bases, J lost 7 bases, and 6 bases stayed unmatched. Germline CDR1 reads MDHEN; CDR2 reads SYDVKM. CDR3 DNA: TGTGCCAGCACCGTGGGACAGGGGATTGGCTACACCTTC. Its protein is CASTVGQGIGYTF.

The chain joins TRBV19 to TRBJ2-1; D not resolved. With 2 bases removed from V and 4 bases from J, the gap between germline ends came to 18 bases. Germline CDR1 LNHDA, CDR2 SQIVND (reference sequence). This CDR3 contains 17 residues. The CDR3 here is CASSISSMRQSYNEQFF. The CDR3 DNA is TGTGCCAGTAGTATAAGTTCCATGCGCCAGAGTTACAATGAGCAGTTCTTC.

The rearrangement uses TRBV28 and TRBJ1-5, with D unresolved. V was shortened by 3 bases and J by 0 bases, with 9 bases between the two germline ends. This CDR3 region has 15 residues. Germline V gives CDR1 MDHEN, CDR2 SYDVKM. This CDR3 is CASSLFVNSNQPQHF. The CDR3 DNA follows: TGTGCCAGCAGTTTGTTTGTAAATAGCAATCAGCCCCAGCATTTT.

The CDR3: CASSLDTGAHYEQFF. The CDR3 region has the DNA TGTGCCAGCAGCCTAGACACGGGGGCTCACTATGAGCAGTTCTTC. The chain is built from TRBV7-8 and TRBJ2-1; D may correspond to TRBD1 or TRBD2 (6 bases each). Germline CDR1 SGHVS, CDR2 FQNEAQ. The CDR3 is 15 amino acids. V lost 5 bases, J lost 8 bases, and 19 bases lay in between. The variable domain in full, with the rest retrieved from reference TRBV7-8 and TRBJ2-1, is GAGVSQSPRYKVAKRGQDVALRCDPISGHVSLFWYQQALGQGPEFLTYFQNEAQLDKSGLPSDRFFAERPEGSVSTLKIQRTQQEDSAVYLCASSLDTGAHYEQFFGPGTRLTVL.